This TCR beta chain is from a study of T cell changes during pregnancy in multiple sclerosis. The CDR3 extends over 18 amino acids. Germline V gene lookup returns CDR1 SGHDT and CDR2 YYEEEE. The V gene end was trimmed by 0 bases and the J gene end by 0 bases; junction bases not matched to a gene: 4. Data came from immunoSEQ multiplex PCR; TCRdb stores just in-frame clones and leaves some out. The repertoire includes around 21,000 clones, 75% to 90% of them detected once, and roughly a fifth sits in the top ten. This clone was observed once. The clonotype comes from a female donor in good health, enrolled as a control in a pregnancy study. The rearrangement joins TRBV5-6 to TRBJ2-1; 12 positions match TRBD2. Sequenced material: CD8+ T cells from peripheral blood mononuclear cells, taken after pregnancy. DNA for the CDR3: TGTGCCAGCAGCTTGGCCTCGACTAGCGGGAGCTCCTACAATGAGCAGTTCTTC. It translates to CASSLASTSGSSYNEQFF.